The 11 T cell receptor beta chains below all came from one sample that was sequenced in a study of PD-1 blockade in classical Hodgkin lymphoma. Clones were read by immunoSEQ multiplex PCR, and TCRdb kept only the in-frame ones, dropping some. The data contain roughly 50,000 clones, around 90% of them singletons. Time point given: cycle 4 day 1 (C4D1), after less than seven weeks of nivolumab. Relapses following autologous stem cell transplantation were seen in all patients, with brentuximab vedotin exposure varying. Sequencing used peripheral blood mononuclear cells (PBMCs), obtained before the fourth cycle of nivolumab. The receptors were sampled from a human donor with classical Hodgkin lymphoma.

V gene TRBV10-2 combines with J gene TRBJ2-1, with TRBD2 matching 11 bases. The CDR3 runs to 15 residues. Germline V CDR1 and CDR2: WSHSY, SAAADI. The V gene end was trimmed by 5 bases and the J gene end by 4 bases; junction bases not matched to a gene: 4. CDR3 DNA: TGCGCCAGCAGTCGTACTAGCGGGAGTTACAATGAGCAGTTCTTC. This codes for CASSRTSGSYNEQFF.

V and J are TRBV6-6 and TRBJ1-3, with no clear D. Germline CDR1 MNHNY, CDR2 SVGAGI (reference sequence). The CDR3 has 13 amino acids. Trimming shortened V by 7 bases and J by 0 bases, and 7 bases separated the two germline ends. The CDR3 DNA sequence: TGTGCCAGCAAGCGGACCTCTGGAAACACCATATATTTT. Its translation: CASKRTSGNTIYF.

The chain employs TRBV6-1 and TRBJ1-5; tentative D call: TRBD1 (6 bases). The V end was cut by 4 bases, the J end by 0 bases, with 10 bases between. The CDR3 has 15 amino acids. The germline V gene encodes CDR1 MNHNS and CDR2 SASEGT. The CDR3 reads CASSVSTGSNQPQHF. The CDR3 nucleotides are TGTGCCAGCAGTGTATCGACAGGTAGCAATCAGCCCCAGCATTTT.

V usage is TRBV5-4 and J usage is TRBJ2-7, with a weak D call TRBD1 (7 bases). V lost 4 bases and J lost 2, with 22 bases in between. The germline CDR1 and CDR2 sequences are SGHNT and YYREEE (reference sequence). The CDR3 spans 17 residues. The CDR3 region has the DNA TGTGCCAGCAGCCTAAACGCAGGGGGAGGCCAGGCCTACGAGCAGTACTTC. Translating gives CASSLNAGGGQAYEQYF.

This sequence joins TRBV5-6 and TRBJ2-7; the match to TRBD2 covers 11 bases. Germline-derived CDR1 and CDR2 are SGHDT and YYEEEE. Trimming at V came to 2 bases and at J to 1 base, leaving 8 bases not matched to a gene. The CDR3 is 17 residues long. The CDR3, as DNA: TGTGCCAGCAGCTTCTCCCTGGGACTAGCGGTGTCCTACGAGCAGTACTTC. Its translation: CASSFSLGLAVSYEQYF.

The count of this clone is one. The gene calls are TRBV18 and TRBJ1-5, with no clear D. Germline loops: CDR1 KGHSH, CDR2 LQKENI. V lost 6 bases to trimming and J lost 4 bases, with 16 bases between them. The CDR3 is 15 amino acids. The CDR3 spells CASSPGLQRNQPQHF. As DNA, the CDR3 is TGTGCCAGCTCCCCTGGGTTGCAGCGGAATCAGCCCCAGCATTTT.

The V call is TRBV12-5, the J call TRBJ1-5; possible D gene TRBD1, 6 bases. CDR3 length: 14 amino acids. V lost 9 bases, J lost 6 bases, and 18 bases lay in between. Germline V gene sequence: CDR1 LGHNT, CDR2 FRNRAP. The CDR3 region is CASVGWGAGQPQHF. DNA of the CDR3: TGTGCTAGCGTCGGGTGGGGGGCAGGTCAGCCCCAGCATTTT.

The sample holds a few counts of this clone. This chain uses TRBV10-3 with TRBJ2-1; 12 nucleotides agree with TRBD2. The trim removed 5 bases at V and 5 bases at J, leaving 4 bases unmatched. This CDR3 region has 15 residues. The germline CDR1 and CDR2 sequences are ENHRY and SYGVKD. CDR3 DNA: TGTGCCATCAGTAGACTAGCGGGAGTAGACAATGAGCAGTTCTTC. As protein: CAISRLAGVDNEQFF.

The V call is TRBV6-1, the J call TRBJ1-5; D is unresolved. The germline CDR1 and CDR2 sequences are MNHNS and SASEGT. This CDR3 region has 15 residues. V lost 4 bases to trimming and J lost 3 bases, with 13 bases between them. CDR3 loop: CASSGGLRNNQPQHF. The CDR3 region has the DNA TGTGCCAGCAGTGGCGGCCTCCGTAACAATCAGCCCCAGCATTTT.

V gene TRBV7-9 combines with J gene TRBJ2-5; D is ambiguous. Germline V gene data show CDR1 as SEHNR and CDR2 as FQNEAQ (reference sequence). V shed 2 bases and J shed 5 bases, with 9 bases lying between them. The CDR3 has 13 amino acids. This chain's CDR3 is CASSLYLMETQYF. The CDR3 bases are TGTGCCAGCAGCTTATATTTAATGGAGACCCAGTACTTC.

The rearrangement uses TRBV6-6 and TRBJ1-5; tentatively, D is TRBD1 (6 bases). Between the trimmed V and J ends, which lost 7 bases and 1 base, there was a span of 17 bases. Germline-derived CDR1 and CDR2 are MNHNY and SVGAGI (reference sequence). CDR3 length: 16 residues. The CDR3 DNA reads TGTGCCAGCACCCCCCGGGGGCAGGCAAGCAATCAGCCCCAGCATTTT. This sequence encodes CASTPRGQASNQPQHF.